The 23 T cell receptor beta chains below were found in one sample sequenced in a study of a mutant IDH1 vaccine in newly diagnosed glioma. Their antigens remain unidentified. Described time point: week 5, during vaccination. One vaccine dose held 300 ug of mutant IDH1 20-mer peptide and came with topical imiquimod. Generated by immunoSEQ multiplex PCR, the TCRdb table keeps only in-frame clones and is missing some. The profile shows 50,000 to 65,000 clones, around 81% of them singletons. This material consisted of PBMCs, taken from a glioma patient whose treatment included an IDH1 peptide vaccine. Receptors were obtained from a man aged 25 to 40 with glioma.

This clone was detected a few times. The chain has TRBV2 and TRBJ1-2; D uncertain. V was pared by 7 bases and J by 3 bases, with 27 bases between. The CDR3 is 18 residues long. The germline V gene has CDR1 SNHLY and CDR2 FYNNEI. Written as DNA, the CDR3 is TGTGCCAGCAACCAGCGCACCTTATTCCTGGAAAGGGACTATGGCTACACCTTC. It translates to CASNQRTLFLERDYGYTF.

The chain is built from TRBV2 and TRBJ2-1, with 14 bases that match TRBD2. CDR1 SNHLY and CDR2 FYNNEI come from the germline V gene. The junction had 9 bases not matched to a gene; V was cut back by 8 bases and J by 3 bases. The length of the CDR3 is 17 residues. Here the CDR3 reads CASPTSGGAGYYNEQFF. The CDR3 nucleotides are TGTGCCAGCCCGACTAGCGGGGGGGCCGGATACTACAATGAGCAGTTCTTC.

The chain couples TRBV30 to TRBJ1-1, with D uncertain. The germline V gene has CDR1 GTSNPN and CDR2 SVGIG (reference sequence). The V end was cut by 5 bases, the J end by 4 bases, with 17 bases between. The CDR3 length is 14 residues. In DNA form, the CDR3 reads TGTGCCTGGTCATTTCGGCTGGCAGTCACTGAAGCTTTCTTT. Its translation: CAWSFRLAVTEAFF.

The chain is built from TRBV6-1 and TRBJ2-3, with 9 nucleotides matching TRBD2. The CDR3 has 16 residues. Germline V gene sequence: CDR1 MNHNS, CDR2 SASEGT. J gave up 6 bases and V 4 bases, and 11 bases lay outside the gene matches. The CDR3 here is CASSGRGGGVSDTQYF. CDR3 coding DNA: TGTGCCAGCAGTGGCAGGGGCGGGGGGGTATCGGATACGCAGTATTTT.

CDR3 in DNA: TGTGCCAGCAGTATTACTGGGTCTGGGGCCAACGTCCTGACTTTC. Translated: CASSITGSGANVLTF. The V and J genes are TRBV28 and TRBJ2-6; D remains ambiguous. Trimming cost V 5 bases and J 1 base, with 9 bases left between them. CDR3 length equals 15 residues. Per the germline V gene, CDR1 is MDHEN and CDR2 is SYDVKM.

The J gene is TRBJ2-2, the V gene TRBV7-8; 8 bases are a match to TRBD1. With V trimmed by 4 bases and J by 5 bases, 12 bases remained unmatched. This CDR3 is built from 17 residues. The germline V gene encodes CDR1 SGHVS and CDR2 FQNEAQ. In nucleotides, the CDR3 is TGTGCCAGCAGCTCGGACAGGGCCCTGTTCCCTACCGGGGAGCTGTTTTTT. Translating it yields CASSSDRALFPTGELFF.

The chain joins TRBV14 to TRBJ2-3; 13 bases map to TRBD2. Germline CDR1 SGHDN, CDR2 FVKESK. The J segment lost 6 bases and the V segment lost 6 bases, leaving 12 bases of the junction unmatched. The CDR3 extends over 17 amino acids. CDR3 residues: CASRSGLAGARKDTQYF. As DNA, the CDR3 is TGTGCCAGCAGGAGTGGACTAGCGGGGGCCAGGAAGGATACGCAGTATTTT.

This chain joins TRBV30 and TRBJ2-5; a weak D match, TRBD1 (6 bases). V lost 3 bases, J lost 5 bases, and 10 bases lay in between. Germline V gene lookup returns CDR1 GTSNPN and CDR2 SVGIG (reference sequence). The CDR3 is made up of 12 amino acids. DNA of the CDR3: TGTGCCTGGAGGGCAGGGGTGGAGACCCAGTACTTC. It yields the protein CAWRAGVETQYF.

The chain joins TRBV27 to TRBJ2-1; 7 bases fit TRBD1. V shed 5 bases, J shed 2 bases, and the junction held 6 bases outside the gene matches. CDR3 length equals 15 residues. The germline V gene has CDR1 MNHEY and CDR2 SMNVEV (reference sequence). In DNA, the CDR3 is TGTGCCAGCAGTCCTACAGGGGTTACCTACAATGAGCAGTTCTTC. Protein sequence: CASSPTGVTYNEQFF.

The chain carries TRBV6-1 and TRBJ2-7; weak D call: TRBD1 (6 bases). The V gene lost 6 bases and the J gene lost 3 bases, with 18 bases spanning the gap. The CDR3 has 15 amino acids. Germline V gives CDR1 MNHNS, CDR2 SASEGT. The chain's CDR3 is CASSQQGTGNYEQYF. CDR3 DNA: TGTGCCAGCAGCCAACAGGGTACGGGAAACTACGAGCAGTACTTC.

This chain joins TRBV19 and TRBJ1-2, with D tentatively TRBD1 (6 bases). With 6 bases removed from V and 2 bases from J, the gap between germline ends came to 7 bases. In germline, CDR1 is LNHDA, CDR2 SQIVND (reference sequence). The CDR3 loop spans 12 amino acids. The CDR3 region is CASRQGNYGYTF. CDR3 coding DNA: TGTGCCAGTAGACAGGGCAACTATGGCTACACCTTC. Using reference TRBV19 and TRBJ1-2 for the parts outside the CDR3, the full variable domain is DGGITQSPKYLFRKEGQNVTLSCEQNLNHDAMYWYRQDPGQGLRLIYYSQIVNDFQKGDIAEGYSVSREKKESFPLTVTSAQKNPTAFYLCASRQGNYGYTFGSGTRLTVV.

This chain uses TRBV5-4 with TRBJ1-2, with D possibly being TRBD1 (5 bases). The CDR3 runs to 15 residues. Germline V gene sequence: CDR1 SGHNT, CDR2 YYREEE (reference sequence). Trimming left V 3 bases short and J 8 bases short, with 20 bases between. CDR3 bases: TGTGCCAGCAGCTCACACCGGGACGGCTTCGTCGGCTACACCTTC. Translation gives CASSSHRDGFVGYTF.

This clone showed up just once. V is TRBV5-1 and J is TRBJ1-2, with 8 bases that match TRBD1. CDR1 and CDR2 (germline): SGHRS, YFSETQ. After removal of 4 bases from V and 7 bases from J, the junction contained 27 bases not matched to a gene. This CDR3 is built from 20 residues. The CDR3 sequence: CASSKLVWSGQGPRTVGYTF. CDR3 in DNA: TGCGCCAGCAGCAAATTAGTGTGGTCAGGACAGGGCCCGAGGACGGTTGGCTACACCTTC. Together with reference TRBV5-1 and TRBJ1-2, the CDR3 gives the full variable domain: KAGVTQTPRYLIKTRGQQVTLSCSPISGHRSVSWYQQTPGQGLQFLFEYFSETQRNKGNFPGRFSGRQFSNSRSEMNVSTLELGDSALYLCASSKLVWSGQGPRTVGYTFGSGTRLTVV.

The rearrangement links TRBV7-9 to TRBJ2-5, with D possibly TRBD2 on 6 matching bases. V was clipped by 5 bases and J by 4 bases, with 11 bases between them. The CDR3 covers 13 residues. Germline V gene sequence: CDR1 SEHNR, CDR2 FQNEAQ (reference sequence). The CDR3 nucleotides read TGTGCCAGCAGCGGGGGGATCGGAGAGACCCAGTACTTC. Translated, it gives CASSGGIGETQYF.

The chain is built from TRBV6-6 and TRBJ1-1, with 9 bases that match TRBD1. This CDR3 is built from 13 residues. V lost 6 bases, J lost 3 bases, and 2 bases stayed unmatched. Per the germline V gene, CDR1 is MNHNY and CDR2 is SVGAGI (reference sequence). The DNA of the CDR3 is TGTGCCAGCAGGGGACAGGGAGACACTGAAGCTTTCTTT. Amino acid sequence: CASRGQGDTEAFF.

This clone was seen a single time. V usage is TRBV29-1 and J usage is TRBJ2-1, with unresolved D. Germline V gene data show CDR1 as SQVTM and CDR2 as ANQGSEA. The CDR3 runs 14 residues. Trimming left V 4 bases short and J 0 bases short, with 10 bases between. CDR3 in amino acids: CSVVRLSSYNEQFF. CDR3 in DNA: TGCAGCGTTGTTAGGCTCAGCTCCTACAATGAGCAGTTCTTC.

The chain uses TRBV18 and TRBJ2-3; 7 positions agree with TRBD1. CDR3 length equals 15 residues. Germline values: CDR1 KGHSH, CDR2 LQKENI. The V gene end was trimmed by 3 bases and the J gene end by 0 bases; junction bases not matched to a gene: 3. This CDR3 reads CASSPRDRSTDTQYF. The CDR3 nucleotides read TGTGCCAGCTCACCCCGGGACAGAAGCACAGATACGCAGTATTTT.

CDR3 amino acids: CASSPGTSGFGKTQYF. The CDR3 DNA reads TGTGCCAGCTCACCAGGGACTAGCGGGTTTGGCAAGACCCAGTACTTC. This chain uses TRBV18 with TRBJ2-5; 12 bases map to TRBD2. V trimming: 2 bases; J trimming: 6 bases; junction bases outside the gene matches: 7. The germline V gene has CDR1 KGHSH and CDR2 LQKENI. There are 16 residues in the CDR3.

This clone was counted a single time. The gene calls are TRBV28 and TRBJ1-1, with a possible D match to TRBD1 (5 bases). V was cut by 6 bases and J by 2 bases, with 13 bases left in between. In germline, CDR1 is MDHEN, CDR2 SYDVKM. The length of the CDR3 is 14 residues. In nucleotides, the CDR3 is TGTGCCAGCAGAGAACAGGAGATAAACACTGAAGCTTTCTTT. Protein product: CASREQEINTEAFF.

The chain has TRBV6-1 and TRBJ1-2; 9 positions match TRBD1. Trimming removed 2 bases from V and 12 bases from J; junction bases left unmatched: 13. CDR1 MNHNS and CDR2 SASEGT come from the germline V gene. The CDR3 covers 15 residues. DNA of the CDR3: TGTGCCAGCAGTGAACTAGGGACAGGGTCTATTGTCGACACCTTC. Translated, it gives CASSELGTGSIVDTF.

J is TRBJ1-3 and V is TRBV4-2, with D tentatively TRBD1 (6 bases). Trimming took 0 bases from V and 0 from J, leaving 18 bases between them. There are 19 residues in the CDR3. Germline CDR1 reads LGHNA; CDR2 reads YNFKEQ. The CDR3 is CASSQDLTGTKVSGNTIYF. The CDR3 coding sequence is TGTGCCAGCAGCCAAGATCTGACAGGAACCAAAGTCTCTGGAAACACCATATATTTT.

V is TRBV5-6 and J is TRBJ1-4; D unclear. The V end was cut by 4 bases, the J end by 3 bases, with 10 bases between. This CDR3 contains 14 residues. From germline, CDR1 is SGHDT and CDR2 YYEEEE. The CDR3 sequence is CASSPRGANEKLFF. The CDR3 DNA reads TGTGCCAGCAGCCCCCGGGGTGCTAATGAAAAACTGTTTTTT.

The chain recombines TRBV15 with TRBJ2-7; D may correspond to TRBD1 or TRBD2 (5 bases each). Per the germline V gene, CDR1 is LNHNV and CDR2 is YYDKDF (reference sequence). The V gene lost 1 base and the J gene lost 4 bases, with 14 bases spanning the gap. This CDR3 comprises 15 residues. The CDR3 region is CATSRVGDGGYEQYF. The CDR3 coding sequence is TGTGCCACCAGCAGAGTGGGGGACGGAGGATACGAGCAGTACTTC.